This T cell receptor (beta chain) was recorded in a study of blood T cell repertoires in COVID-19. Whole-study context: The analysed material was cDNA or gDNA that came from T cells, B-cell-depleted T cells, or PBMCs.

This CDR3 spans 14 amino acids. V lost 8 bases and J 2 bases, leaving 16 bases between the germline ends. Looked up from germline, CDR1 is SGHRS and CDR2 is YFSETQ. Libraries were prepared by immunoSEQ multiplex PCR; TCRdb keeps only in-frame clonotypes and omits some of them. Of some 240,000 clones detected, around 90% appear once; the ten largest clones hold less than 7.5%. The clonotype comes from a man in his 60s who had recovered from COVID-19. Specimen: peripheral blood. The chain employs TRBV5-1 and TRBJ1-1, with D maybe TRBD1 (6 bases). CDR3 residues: CASGWGTFNTEAFF. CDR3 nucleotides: TGCGCCAGTGGGTGGGGGACATTTAACACTGAAGCTTTCTTT.